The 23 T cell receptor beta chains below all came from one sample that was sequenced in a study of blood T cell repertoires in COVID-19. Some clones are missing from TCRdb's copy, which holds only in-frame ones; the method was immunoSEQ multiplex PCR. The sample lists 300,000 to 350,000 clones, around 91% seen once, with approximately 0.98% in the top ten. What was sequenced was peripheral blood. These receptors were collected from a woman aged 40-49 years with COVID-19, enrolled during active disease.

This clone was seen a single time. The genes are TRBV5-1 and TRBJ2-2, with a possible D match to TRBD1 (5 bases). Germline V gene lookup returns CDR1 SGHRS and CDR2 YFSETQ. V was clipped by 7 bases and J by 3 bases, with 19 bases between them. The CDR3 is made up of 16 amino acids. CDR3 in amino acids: CASFLGVTGDTGELFF. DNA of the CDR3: TGCGCCAGCTTCCTGGGCGTAACAGGCGACACCGGGGAGCTGTTTTTT.

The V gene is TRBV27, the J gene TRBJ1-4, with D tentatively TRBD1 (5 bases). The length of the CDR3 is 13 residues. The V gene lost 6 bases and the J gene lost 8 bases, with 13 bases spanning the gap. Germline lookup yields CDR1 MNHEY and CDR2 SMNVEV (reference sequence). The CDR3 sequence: CASRIPGREKLFF. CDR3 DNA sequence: TGTGCCAGCAGAATACCAGGGAGGGAAAAACTGTTTTTT.

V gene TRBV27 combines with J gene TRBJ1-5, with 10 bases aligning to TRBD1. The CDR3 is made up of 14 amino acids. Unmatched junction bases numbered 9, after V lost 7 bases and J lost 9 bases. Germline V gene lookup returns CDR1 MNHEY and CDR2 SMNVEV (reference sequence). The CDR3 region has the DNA TGTGCCAGCACCTTGACAGGGGGCAAATGGCCCCAGCATTTT. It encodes CASTLTGGKWPQHF.

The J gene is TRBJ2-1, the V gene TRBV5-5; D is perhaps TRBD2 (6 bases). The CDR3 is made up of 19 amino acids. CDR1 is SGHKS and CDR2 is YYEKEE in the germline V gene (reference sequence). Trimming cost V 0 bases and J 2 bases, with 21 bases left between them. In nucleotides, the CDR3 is TGTGCCAGCAGCTTGGATCCGGGACTCTCGAGTCGAGCCTACAATGAGCAGTTCTTC. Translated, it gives CASSLDPGLSSRAYNEQFF.

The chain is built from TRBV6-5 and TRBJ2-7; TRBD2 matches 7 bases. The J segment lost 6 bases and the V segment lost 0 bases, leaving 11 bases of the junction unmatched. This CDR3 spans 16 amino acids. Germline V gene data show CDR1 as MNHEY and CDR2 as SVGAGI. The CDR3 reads CASSYSSGTASFEQYF. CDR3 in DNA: TGTGCCAGCAGTTACTCGAGCGGGACGGCGAGTTTCGAGCAGTACTTC.

Written as DNA, the CDR3 is TGTGCCAGCAGTTTGCATCAGGGGTTCACTGAAGCTTTCTTT. As protein: CASSLHQGFTEAFF. The chain is built from TRBV28 and TRBJ1-1, with D possibly TRBD1 on 6 matching bases. This CDR3 has 14 amino acids. Trimming left V 3 bases short and J 4 bases short, with 12 bases between. CDR1 is MDHEN, CDR2 SYDVKM, per germline.

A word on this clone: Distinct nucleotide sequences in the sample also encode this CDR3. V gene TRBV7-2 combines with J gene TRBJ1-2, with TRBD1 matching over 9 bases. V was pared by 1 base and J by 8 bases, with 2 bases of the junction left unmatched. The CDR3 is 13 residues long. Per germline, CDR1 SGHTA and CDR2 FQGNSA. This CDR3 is CASSLDRGHGYTF. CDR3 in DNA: TGTGCCAGCAGCTTAGACAGGGGGCACGGCTACACCTTC.

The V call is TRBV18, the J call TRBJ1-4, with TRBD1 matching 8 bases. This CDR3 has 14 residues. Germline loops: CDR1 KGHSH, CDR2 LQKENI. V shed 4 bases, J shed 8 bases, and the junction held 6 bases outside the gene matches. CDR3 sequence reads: CASSLDRVGEKLFF. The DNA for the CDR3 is TGTGCCAGCTCACTGGACAGGGTCGGGGAAAAACTGTTTTTT.

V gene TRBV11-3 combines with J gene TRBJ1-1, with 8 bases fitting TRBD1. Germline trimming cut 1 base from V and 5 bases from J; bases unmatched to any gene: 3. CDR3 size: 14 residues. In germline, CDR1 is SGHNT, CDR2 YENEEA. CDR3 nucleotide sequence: TGTGCCAGCAGCTTAGCAGGACAGGGTACTGAAGCTTTCTTT. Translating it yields CASSLAGQGTEAFF.

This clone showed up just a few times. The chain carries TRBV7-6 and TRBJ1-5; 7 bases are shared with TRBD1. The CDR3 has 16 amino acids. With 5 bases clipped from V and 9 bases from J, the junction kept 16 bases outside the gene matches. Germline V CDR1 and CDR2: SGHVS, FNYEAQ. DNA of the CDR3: TGTGCCAGCAGCCTAGGGGGCAGGACCACCTTGGGGCCCCAGCATTTT. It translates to CASSLGGRTTLGPQHF.

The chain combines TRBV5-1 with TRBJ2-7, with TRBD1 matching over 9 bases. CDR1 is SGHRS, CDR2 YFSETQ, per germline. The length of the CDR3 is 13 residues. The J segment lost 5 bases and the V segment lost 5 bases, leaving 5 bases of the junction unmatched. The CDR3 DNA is TGCGCCAGCAGGGGACAGGGCTTTGACGAGCAGTACTTC. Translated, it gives CASRGQGFDEQYF.

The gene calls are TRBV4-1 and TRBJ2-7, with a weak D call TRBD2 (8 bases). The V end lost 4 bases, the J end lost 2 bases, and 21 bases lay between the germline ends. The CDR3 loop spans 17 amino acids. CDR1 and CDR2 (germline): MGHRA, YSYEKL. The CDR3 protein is CASSLRDSSGKPYEQYF. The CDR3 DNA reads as TGCGCCAGCAGCCTCCGGGACAGTAGCGGGAAACCCTACGAGCAGTACTTC.

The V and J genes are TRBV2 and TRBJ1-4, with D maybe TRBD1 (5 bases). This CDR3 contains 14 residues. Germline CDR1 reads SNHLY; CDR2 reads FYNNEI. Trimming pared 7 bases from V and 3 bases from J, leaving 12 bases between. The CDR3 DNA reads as TGTGCCAGCAACAGAGGACAACCTAATGAAAAACTGTTTTTT. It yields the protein CASNRGQPNEKLFF.

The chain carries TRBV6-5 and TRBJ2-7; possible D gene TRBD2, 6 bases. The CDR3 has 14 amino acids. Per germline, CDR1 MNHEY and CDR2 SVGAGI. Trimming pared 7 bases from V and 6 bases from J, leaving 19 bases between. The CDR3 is CASKAGSQPSEQYF. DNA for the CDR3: TGTGCCAGCAAGGCGGGGAGCCAACCATCCGAGCAGTACTTC.

This chain's CDR3 is CASSAFGRVSGNTIYF. Written as DNA, the CDR3 is TGTGCCAGCAGCGCGTTTGGGCGGGTCTCTGGAAACACCATATATTTT. The rearrangement joins TRBV5-8 to TRBJ1-3; D not certain. The CDR3 consists of 16 residues. CDR1 is SGHTS and CDR2 is YDEGEE in the germline V gene. Trimming stripped 4 bases from V and 0 bases from J, with 14 bases between.

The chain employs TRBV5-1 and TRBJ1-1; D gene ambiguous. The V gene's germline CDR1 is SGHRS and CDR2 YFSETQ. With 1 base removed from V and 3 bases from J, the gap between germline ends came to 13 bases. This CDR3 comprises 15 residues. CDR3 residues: CASSLTFSRDTEAFF. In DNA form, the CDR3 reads TGCGCCAGCAGCTTGACTTTCTCTCGGGACACTGAAGCTTTCTTT.

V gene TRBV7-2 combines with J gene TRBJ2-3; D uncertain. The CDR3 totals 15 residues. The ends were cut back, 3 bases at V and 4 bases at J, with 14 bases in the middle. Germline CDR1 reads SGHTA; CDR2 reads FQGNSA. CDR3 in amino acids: CASSFGLPAADTQYF. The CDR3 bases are TGTGCCAGCAGCTTTGGGCTCCCAGCAGCAGATACGCAGTATTTT. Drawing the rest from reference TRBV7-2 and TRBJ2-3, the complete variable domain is GAGVSQSPSNKVTEKGKDVELRCDPISGHTALYWYRQSLGQGLEFLIYFQGNSAPDKSGLPSDRFSAERTGGSVSTLTIQRTQQEDSAVYLCASSFGLPAADTQYFGPGTRLTVL.

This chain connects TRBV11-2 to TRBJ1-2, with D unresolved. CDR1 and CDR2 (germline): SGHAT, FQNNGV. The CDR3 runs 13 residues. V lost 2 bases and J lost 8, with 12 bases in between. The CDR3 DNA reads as TGTGCCAGCAGCTTAAGTCCCCCGGGAGGCTACACCTTC. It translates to CASSLSPPGGYTF.

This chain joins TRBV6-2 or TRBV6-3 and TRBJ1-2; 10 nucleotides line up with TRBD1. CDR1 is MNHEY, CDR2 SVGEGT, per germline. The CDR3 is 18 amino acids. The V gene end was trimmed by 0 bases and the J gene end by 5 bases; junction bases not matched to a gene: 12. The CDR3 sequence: CASSYSPRDRGPRYGYTF. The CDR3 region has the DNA TGTGCCAGCAGTTACTCCCCCCGAGACAGGGGGCCGAGGTATGGCTACACCTTC.

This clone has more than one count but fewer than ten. The CDR3 region is CASRASGRSYNEQFF. For the CDR3, the DNA is TGTGCCAGCAGAGCCAGCGGGAGATCCTACAATGAGCAGTTCTTC. V is TRBV7-2 and J is TRBJ2-1; 8 bases fit TRBD2. Germline values: CDR1 SGHTA, CDR2 FQGNSA. V trimming: 6 bases; J trimming: 1 base; junction bases outside the gene matches: 5. CDR3 length equals 15 residues.

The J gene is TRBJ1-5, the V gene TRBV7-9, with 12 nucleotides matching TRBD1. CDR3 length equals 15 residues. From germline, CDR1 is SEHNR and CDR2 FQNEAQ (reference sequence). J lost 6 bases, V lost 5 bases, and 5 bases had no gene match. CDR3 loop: CASSRDRGPVQPQHF. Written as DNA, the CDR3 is TGTGCCAGCAGCCGGGACAGGGGGCCCGTTCAGCCCCAGCATTTT.

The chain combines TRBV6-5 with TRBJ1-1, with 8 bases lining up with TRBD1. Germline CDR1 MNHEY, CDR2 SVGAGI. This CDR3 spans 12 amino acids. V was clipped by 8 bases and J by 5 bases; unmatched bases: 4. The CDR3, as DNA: TGTGCCAGCTCGACAGGGGTTACTGAAGCTTTCTTT. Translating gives CASSTGVTEAFF.

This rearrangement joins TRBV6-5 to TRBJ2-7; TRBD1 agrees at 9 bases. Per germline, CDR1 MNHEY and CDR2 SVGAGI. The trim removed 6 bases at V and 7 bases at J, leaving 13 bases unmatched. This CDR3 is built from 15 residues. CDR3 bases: TGTGCCAGCAGGCCCGCCGGGACAGGGATGAGGGAGCAGTACTTC. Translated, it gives CASRPAGTGMREQYF.